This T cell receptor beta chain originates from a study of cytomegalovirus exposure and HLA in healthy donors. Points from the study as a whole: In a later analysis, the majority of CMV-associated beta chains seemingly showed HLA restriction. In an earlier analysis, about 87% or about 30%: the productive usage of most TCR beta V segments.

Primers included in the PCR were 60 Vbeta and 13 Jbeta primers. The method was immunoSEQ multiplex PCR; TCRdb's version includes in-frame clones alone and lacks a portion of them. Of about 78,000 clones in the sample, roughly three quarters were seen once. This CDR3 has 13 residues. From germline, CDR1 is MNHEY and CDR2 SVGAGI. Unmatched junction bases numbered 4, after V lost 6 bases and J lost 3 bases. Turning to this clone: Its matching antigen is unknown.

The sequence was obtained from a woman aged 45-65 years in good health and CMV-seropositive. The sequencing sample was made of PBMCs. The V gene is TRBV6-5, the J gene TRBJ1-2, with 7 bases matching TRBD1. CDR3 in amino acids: CASSLGQDYGYTF. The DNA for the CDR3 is TGTGCCAGCAGCCTCGGACAGGACTATGGCTACACCTTC.